The clone carrying this T cell receptor beta chain was detected a few times. What it binds is not known. The source of the sample is a study of cytomegalovirus exposure and HLA in healthy donors. Trimming removed 3 bases from V and 6 bases from J; junction bases left unmatched: 4. CDR1 is SGDLS and CDR2 is YYNGEE in the germline V gene. This CDR3 comprises 15 residues. The PCR contained 60 Vbeta and 13 Jbeta primers. Only in-frame clones appear in the TCRdb table, and some are missing; sequencing was by immunoSEQ multiplex PCR. The sample has some 130,000 clones, 82% seen once. Study observations and caveats: Reportedly, fewer N-insertions than the 666-donor mean appeared in an Asian-associated ancestry cluster in a later analysis. The study designated some 180 TCR beta chains cytomegalovirus-associated.

The clonotype originates from a boy younger than 18 in good health and CMV-seronegative. The J gene is TRBJ2-7, the V gene TRBV9; 15 bases are shared with TRBD2. Sequencing was carried out using PBMCs. For the CDR3, the DNA is TGTGCCAGCAGCGCCGGGACTAGCGGGAGGAGCGAGCAGTACTTC. This sequence encodes CASSAGTSGRSEQYF.